One sample yielded the 2 T cell receptor beta chains listed below, sequenced in a study of identical twins. Each CDR3 protein gets one entry after TCRdb re-called the 5' RACE reads with MiXCR. The sample includes 350,000 or so distinct CDR3 sequences, roughly 9% of them seen just once. Sample: naive T cells sorted from blood. All receptors come from a woman aged 45 to 65 in good health.

The chain is built from TRBV20-1 and TRBJ2-7; 11 positions agree with TRBD2. The CDR3 runs 13 residues. J gave up 4 bases and V 5 bases, and 4 bases lay outside the gene matches. Germline-derived CDR1 and CDR2 are DFQATT and SNEGSKA (reference sequence). The CDR3 region has the DNA TGCAGTGCTGGCAGACTAGCGGGATACGAGCAGTACTTC. Protein: CSAGRLAGYEQYF.

This clonotype was recorded many times. The chain employs TRBV5-1 and TRBJ2-1, with 11 bases aligning to TRBD2. V trimming: 0 bases; J trimming: 4 bases; junction bases outside the gene matches: 3. Germline-derived CDR1 and CDR2 are SGHRS and YFSETQ. There are 16 residues in the CDR3. CDR3 sequence: CASSLEGTSGYNEQFF. The DNA of the CDR3 is TGCGCCAGCAGCTTGGAAGGGACTAGCGGATACAATGAGCAGTTCTTC.